The present entry profiles one TCR beta chain with its context. The antigen remains unidentified. Assay used: immunoSEQ multiplex PCR; TCRdb lists only in-frame clones, some missing. The sample carries 13,000 to 15,000 clones, 75% to 95% recorded once. This sample was included in a study of somatic mutations in cytotoxic T cells in rheumatoid arthritis. About the research overall: It was right after diagnosis, before any treatment, that patient blood (30 ml EDTA) was drawn. Study observations and caveats: In rheumatoid arthritis patients, the slight underrepresentation of TRBV07 was not adjusted for multiple comparisons. CD8+ T-cell clonality showed no significant difference between rheumatoid arthritis patients and age-matched healthy controls. Per patient, the largest CD8+ clone was found to exceed 20% of CD8+ cells in about an eighth of the roughly 65 cases.

The CDR3 length is 15 residues. Germline V gene lookup returns CDR1 LNHDA and CDR2 SQIVND (reference sequence). Trimming at V came to 4 bases and at J to 10 bases, leaving 11 bases not matched to a gene. This clonotype originated in a man between 65 and 85 years old with rheumatoid arthritis. V and J are TRBV19 and TRBJ2-1; TRBD2 matches 9 bases. Source material: CD4+ T cells sorted from blood. The CDR3 loop reads CASSTGGRARVEQFF. CDR3 DNA: TGTGCCAGTAGTACGGGCGGGAGGGCCAGGGTCGAGCAGTTCTTC.